This T cell receptor (beta chain) derives from a study of response to subunit inactivated influenza vaccine. Concerning this clonotype itself: Its antigen is not known.

V was pared by 7 bases and J by 5 bases, with 11 bases between. CDR3 length: 13 residues. Germline CDR1 and CDR2: LNHDA and SQIVND (reference sequence). Study-wide points: Authors proposed each seasonal influenza vaccination draws in few new T cells.

Using its own MiXCR run on the RT-PCR reads, TCRdb lists one record per CDR3 protein. The sample includes a few hundred thousand distinct CDR3 sequences, 12% to 15% of them seen just once. The TCR originated in a man over 45 who received an inactivated influenza vaccine. This chain connects TRBV19 to TRBJ2-2, with D unclear. Specimen: PBMCs from blood, collected about 13 days after vaccination. The CDR3 is CASNSVVTGELFF. CDR3 DNA: TGTGCCAGTAACTCCGTCGTAACCGGGGAGCTGTTTTTT.